This entry features one TCR beta chain sequence. Its target is unknown. This sample was included in a study of blood T cells in healthy people across ages. Germline V gives CDR1 LGHNA, CDR2 YSLEER. The CDR3 runs to 13 residues. V was shortened by 9 bases and J by 1 base, with 12 bases between the two germline ends. It was with a sample-barcoded 5' primer and a J-beta primer mix that a second PCR of roughly 7 to 12 cycles was run. MiXCR, run by TCRdb on the 5' RACE reads, gives a single entry per CDR3 protein. The sample records 700,000 or so distinct CDR3 sequences, approximately 40% being singletons. Study-wide results and caveats: Older individuals had lower TCR beta diversity per million T cells (the decline was roughly linear). Bulk PBMC profiling left naive and antigen-experienced comparisons inconclusive. Estimates drawn from one million T cells were deemed to understate diversity.

This receptor was taken from an elderly man in good health. The specimen was blood. The rearrangement links TRBV4-3 to TRBJ1-1, with D maybe TRBD1 (5 bases). CDR3 residues: CASRTKGNTEAFF. The CDR3, as DNA: TGCGCCAGTAGGACAAAAGGGAACACTGAAGCTTTCTTT.